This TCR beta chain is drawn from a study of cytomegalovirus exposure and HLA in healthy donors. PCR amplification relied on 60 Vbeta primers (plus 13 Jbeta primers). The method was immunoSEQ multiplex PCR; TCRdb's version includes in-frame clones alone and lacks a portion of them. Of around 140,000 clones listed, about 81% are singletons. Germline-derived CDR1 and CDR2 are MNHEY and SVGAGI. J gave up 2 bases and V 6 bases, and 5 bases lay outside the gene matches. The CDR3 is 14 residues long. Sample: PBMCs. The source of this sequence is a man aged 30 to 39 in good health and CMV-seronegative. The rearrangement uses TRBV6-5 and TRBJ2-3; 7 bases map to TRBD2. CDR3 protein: CASRPSGFTDTQYF. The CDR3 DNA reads TGTGCCAGCAGACCTAGCGGATTCACAGATACGCAGTATTTT.